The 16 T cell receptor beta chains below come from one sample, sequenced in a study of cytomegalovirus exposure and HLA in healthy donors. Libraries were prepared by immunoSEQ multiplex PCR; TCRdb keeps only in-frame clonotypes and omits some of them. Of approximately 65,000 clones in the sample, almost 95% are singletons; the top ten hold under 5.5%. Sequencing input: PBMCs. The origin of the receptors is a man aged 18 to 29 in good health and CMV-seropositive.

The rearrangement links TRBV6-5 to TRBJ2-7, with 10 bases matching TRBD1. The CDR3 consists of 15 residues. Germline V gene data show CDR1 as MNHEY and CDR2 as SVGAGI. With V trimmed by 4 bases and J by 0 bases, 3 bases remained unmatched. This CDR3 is CASSLRDRGSYEQYF. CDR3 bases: TGTGCCAGCAGTTTACGGGACAGGGGCTCCTACGAGCAGTACTTC.

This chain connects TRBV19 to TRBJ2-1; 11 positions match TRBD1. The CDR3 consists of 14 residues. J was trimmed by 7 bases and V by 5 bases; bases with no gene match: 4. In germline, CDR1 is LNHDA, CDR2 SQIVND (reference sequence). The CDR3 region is CASSGTGGRNEQFF. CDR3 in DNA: TGTGCCAGTAGTGGGACAGGGGGGAGGAATGAGCAGTTCTTC.

The CDR3 region has the DNA TGTGCCACCCAACAGGATTTGCTCTACGAGCAGTACTTC. Translation: CATQQDLLYEQYF. This chain links TRBV18 with TRBJ2-7; D might be TRBD1 (5 bases). This CDR3 has 13 amino acids. The germline V gene has CDR1 KGHSH and CDR2 LQKENI. The V gene lost 10 bases and the J gene lost 3 bases, with 16 bases spanning the gap.

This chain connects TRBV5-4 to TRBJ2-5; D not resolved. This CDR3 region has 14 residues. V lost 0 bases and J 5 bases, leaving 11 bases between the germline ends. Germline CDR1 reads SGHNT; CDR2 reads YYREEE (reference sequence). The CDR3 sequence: CASSLGLEMETQYF. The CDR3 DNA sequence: TGTGCCAGCAGCTTGGGATTAGAGATGGAGACCCAGTACTTC.

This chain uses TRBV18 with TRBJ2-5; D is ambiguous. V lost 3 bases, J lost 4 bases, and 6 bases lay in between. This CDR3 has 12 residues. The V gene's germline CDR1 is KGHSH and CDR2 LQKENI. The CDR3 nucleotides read TGTGCCAGCTCACCCCGGAGAGAGACCCAGTACTTC. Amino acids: CASSPRRETQYF.

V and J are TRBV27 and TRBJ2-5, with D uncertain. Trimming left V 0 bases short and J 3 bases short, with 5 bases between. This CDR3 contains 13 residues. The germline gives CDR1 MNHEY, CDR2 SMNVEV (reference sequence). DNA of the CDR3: TGTGCCAGCAGTTTATCTGGAGAAGAGACCCAGTACTTC. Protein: CASSLSGEETQYF.

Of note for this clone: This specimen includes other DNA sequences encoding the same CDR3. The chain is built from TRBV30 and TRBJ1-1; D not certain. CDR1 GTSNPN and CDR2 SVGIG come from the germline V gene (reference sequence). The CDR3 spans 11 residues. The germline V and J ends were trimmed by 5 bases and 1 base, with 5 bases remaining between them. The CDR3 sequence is CAWDRNTEAFF. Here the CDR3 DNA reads TGTGCCTGGGATAGGAACACTGAAGCTTTCTTT.

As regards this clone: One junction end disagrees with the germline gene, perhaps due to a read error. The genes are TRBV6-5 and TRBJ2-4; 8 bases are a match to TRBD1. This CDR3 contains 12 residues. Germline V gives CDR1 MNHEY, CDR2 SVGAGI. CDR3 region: CPYSGDRNIQYF. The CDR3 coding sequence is TGCCCCTATTCTGGGGACAGGAACATTCAGTACTTC.

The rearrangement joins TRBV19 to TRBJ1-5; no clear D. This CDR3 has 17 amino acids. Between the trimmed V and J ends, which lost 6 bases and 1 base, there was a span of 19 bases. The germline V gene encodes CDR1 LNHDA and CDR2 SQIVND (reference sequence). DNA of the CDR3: TGTGCCAGTAGCCTCGCCGCGACAATTGGGAGCAATCAGCCCCAGCATTTT. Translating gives CASSLAATIGSNQPQHF.

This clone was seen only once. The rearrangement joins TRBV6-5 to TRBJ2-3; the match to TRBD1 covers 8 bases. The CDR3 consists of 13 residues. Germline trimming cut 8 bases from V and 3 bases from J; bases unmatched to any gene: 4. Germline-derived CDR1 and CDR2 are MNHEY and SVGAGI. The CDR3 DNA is TGTGCCAGCGGGTACAGGGGGACAGATACGCAGTATTTT. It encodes CASGYRGTDTQYF.

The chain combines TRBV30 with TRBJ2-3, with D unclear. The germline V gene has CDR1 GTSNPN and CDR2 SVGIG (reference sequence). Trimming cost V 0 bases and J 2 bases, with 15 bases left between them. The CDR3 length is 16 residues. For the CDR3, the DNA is TGTGCCTGGAGTGTACTCGCCCCCCCCCTCACAGATACGCAGTATTTT. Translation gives CAWSVLAPPLTDTQYF.

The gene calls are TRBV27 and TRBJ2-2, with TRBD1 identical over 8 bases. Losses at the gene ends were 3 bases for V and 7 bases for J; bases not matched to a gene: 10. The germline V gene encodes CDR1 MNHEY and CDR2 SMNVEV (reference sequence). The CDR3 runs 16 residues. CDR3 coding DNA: TGTGCCAGCAGTTTTACAGGGGGGCAAACTAACGGGGAGCTGTTTTTT. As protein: CASSFTGGQTNGELFF.

The CDR3 region is CASSVGGSVAGVNEQFF. CDR3 sequence (DNA): TGTGCCAGCAGCGTAGGGGGTTCGGTAGCGGGAGTCAATGAGCAGTTCTTC. This chain joins TRBV9 and TRBJ2-1; TRBD2 aligns across 9 bases. V lost 0 bases, J lost 6 bases, and 10 bases stayed unmatched. Germline values: CDR1 SGDLS, CDR2 YYNGEE. The CDR3 covers 17 residues.

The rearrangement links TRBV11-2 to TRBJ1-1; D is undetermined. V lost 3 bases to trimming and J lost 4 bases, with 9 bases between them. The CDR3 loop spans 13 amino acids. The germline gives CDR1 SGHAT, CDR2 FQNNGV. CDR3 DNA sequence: TGTGCCAGCAGCTTCGATCCGGGCACTGAAGCTTTCTTT. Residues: CASSFDPGTEAFF.

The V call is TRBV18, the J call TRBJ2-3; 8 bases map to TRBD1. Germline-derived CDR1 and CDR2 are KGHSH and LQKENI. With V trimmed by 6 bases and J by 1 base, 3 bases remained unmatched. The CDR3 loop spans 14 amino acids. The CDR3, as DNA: TGTGCCAGCTCCCTGGACAGGGGCACAGATACGCAGTATTTT. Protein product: CASSLDRGTDTQYF.

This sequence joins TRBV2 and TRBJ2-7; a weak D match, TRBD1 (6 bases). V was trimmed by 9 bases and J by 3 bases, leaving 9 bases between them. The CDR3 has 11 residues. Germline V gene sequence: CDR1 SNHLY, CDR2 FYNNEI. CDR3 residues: CARQQGYEQYF. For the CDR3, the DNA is TGTGCCAGACAACAGGGCTACGAGCAGTACTTC.